This passage covers 5 T cell receptor beta chains from one sample sequenced in a study of T cell changes during pregnancy in multiple sclerosis. Produced via immunoSEQ multiplex PCR; TCRdb's table is partial and in-frame only. The sample lists tens of thousands of clones, approximately 92% occurring once. This material consisted of CD8+ T cells from peripheral blood mononuclear cells, taken in the third trimester of pregnancy. These receptors were collected from a female donor in good health, enrolled as a control in a pregnancy study.

The V call is TRBV19, the J call TRBJ1-5; possible D gene TRBD1, 6 bases. This CDR3 is 18 amino acids long. V was shortened by 6 bases and J by 1 base, with 22 bases between the two germline ends. Germline V gives CDR1 LNHDA, CDR2 SQIVND (reference sequence). CDR3 region: CASRGRQGRNGSNQPQHF. The CDR3 DNA reads as TGTGCCAGTAGGGGCCGGCAGGGGCGAAATGGCAGCAATCAGCCCCAGCATTTT.

Note on this clone: Other DNA variants within this sample encode the same CDR3. The rearrangement joins TRBV7-9 to TRBJ1-1; 8 positions agree with TRBD1. The length of the CDR3 is 13 residues. V was clipped by 5 bases and J by 4 bases; unmatched bases: 3. Germline loops: CDR1 SEHNR, CDR2 FQNEAQ (reference sequence). In DNA form, the CDR3 reads TGTGCCAGCAGCCCAACAGGGGGCACTGAAGCTTTCTTT. Amino acid sequence: CASSPTGGTEAFF.

J is TRBJ1-1 and V is TRBV5-6; D perhaps matches TRBD1 (5 bases). The ends were cut back, 1 base at V and 8 bases at J, with 21 bases in the middle. Germline loops: CDR1 SGHDT, CDR2 YYEEEE. The CDR3 spans 16 residues. The CDR3, as DNA: TGTGCCAGCAGCTTGAGGTCCCAAGGGGCAGGGCGGGAAGCTTTCTTT. It yields the protein CASSLRSQGAGREAFF. The full variable domain, in which reference TRBV5-6 and TRBJ1-1 provide the parts outside the CDR3, is DAGVTQSPTHLIKTRGQQVTLRCSPKSGHDTVSWYQQALGQGPQFIFQYYEEEERQRGNFPDRFSGHQFPNYSSELNVNALLLGDSALYLCASSLRSQGAGREAFFGQGTRLTVV.

The chain links TRBV2 to TRBJ2-5; the D gene is possibly TRBD2 (6 bases). Germline V gene data show CDR1 as SNHLY and CDR2 as FYNNEI. The CDR3 runs 16 residues. Between the trimmed V and J ends, which lost 6 bases and 1 base, there was a span of 18 bases. CDR3 sequence (DNA): TGTGCCAGCAGCGTGGGAGGAACCAGACTCCAAGAGACCCAGTACTTC. It yields the protein CASSVGGTRLQETQYF.

The V and J genes are TRBV5-1 and TRBJ2-7, with 8 bases that match TRBD1. This CDR3 comprises 15 residues. The V and J ends lost 0 bases and 0 bases, in that order; junction bases with no gene match: 2. Germline loops: CDR1 SGHRS, CDR2 YFSETQ. The CDR3 is CASSLAGTGSYEQYF. In DNA, the CDR3 is TGCGCCAGCAGCTTGGCCGGGACAGGCTCCTACGAGCAGTACTTC.